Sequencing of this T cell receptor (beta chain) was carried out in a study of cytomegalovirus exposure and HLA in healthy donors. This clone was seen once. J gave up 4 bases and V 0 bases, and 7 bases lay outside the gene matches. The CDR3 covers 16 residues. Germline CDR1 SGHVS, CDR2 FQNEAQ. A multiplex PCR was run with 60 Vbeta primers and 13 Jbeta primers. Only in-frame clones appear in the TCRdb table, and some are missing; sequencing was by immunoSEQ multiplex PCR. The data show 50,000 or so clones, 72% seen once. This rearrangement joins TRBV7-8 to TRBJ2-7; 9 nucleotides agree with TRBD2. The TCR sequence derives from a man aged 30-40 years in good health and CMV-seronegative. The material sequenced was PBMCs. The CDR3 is CASSLALAGRLYEQYF. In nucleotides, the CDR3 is TGTGCCAGCAGCTTAGCGCTAGCGGGAAGATTATACGAGCAGTACTTC.